This TCR beta chain was found in a study of beta chain features in type 1 diabetes. The germline V and J ends were trimmed by 4 bases and 15 bases, with 16 bases remaining between them. Per the germline V gene, CDR1 is SQVTM and CDR2 is ANQGSEA. CDR3 length equals 11 residues. Comments on this clone: What it binds is not known.

Study-wide points: Patients with type 1 diabetes carried fewer insertions and had more deletions at their VDJ junctions. Patients showed naive, central memory and Treg TCRB repertoires that appeared more similar than those of healthy donors. High TCR expression in some cells could lead to their over-representation in cDNA sequencing. There was no resolution here of whether HLA type influences TCRB rearrangement.

The sequenced template was cDNA made from the entire isolated RNA. The method was immunoSEQ multiplex PCR; TCRdb's version includes in-frame clones alone and lacks a portion of them. Among 400,000 to 500,000 clones listed, roughly 13% were seen once. This clonotype originated in a man aged 30 to 39 in good health. The chain carries TRBV29-1 and TRBJ2-1; D perhaps matches TRBD2 (7 bases). Sequenced: naive CD4+ T cells from blood. CDR3 DNA: TGCAGCGTTGTGAGGGGGGAGGGCATGTTCTTC. Its protein product is CSVVRGEGMFF.